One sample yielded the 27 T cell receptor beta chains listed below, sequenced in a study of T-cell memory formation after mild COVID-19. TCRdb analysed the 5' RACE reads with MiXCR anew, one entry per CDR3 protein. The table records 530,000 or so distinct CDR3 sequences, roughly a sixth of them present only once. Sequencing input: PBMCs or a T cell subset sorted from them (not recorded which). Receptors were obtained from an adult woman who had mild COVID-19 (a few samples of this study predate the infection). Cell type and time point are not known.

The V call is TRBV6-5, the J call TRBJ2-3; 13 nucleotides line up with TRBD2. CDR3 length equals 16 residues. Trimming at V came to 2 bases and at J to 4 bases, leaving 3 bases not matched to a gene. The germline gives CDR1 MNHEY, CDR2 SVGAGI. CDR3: CASSYATSGRADTQYF. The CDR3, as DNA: TGTGCCAGCAGTTACGCTACTAGCGGGAGGGCAGATACGCAGTATTTT.

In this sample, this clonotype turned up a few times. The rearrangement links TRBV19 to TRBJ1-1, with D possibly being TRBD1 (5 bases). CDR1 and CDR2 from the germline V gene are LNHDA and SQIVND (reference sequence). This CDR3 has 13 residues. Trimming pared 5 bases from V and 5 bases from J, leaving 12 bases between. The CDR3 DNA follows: TGTGCCAGTAGTGGAGACTGGGGGACTGAAGCTTTCTTT. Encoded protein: CASSGDWGTEAFF.

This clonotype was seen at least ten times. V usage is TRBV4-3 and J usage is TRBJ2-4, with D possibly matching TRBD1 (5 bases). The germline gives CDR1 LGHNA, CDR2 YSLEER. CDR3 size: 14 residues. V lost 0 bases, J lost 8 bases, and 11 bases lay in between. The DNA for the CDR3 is TGCGCCAGCAGCCAAGACAGGGTCGGTTACATTCAGTACTTC. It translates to CASSQDRVGYIQYF.

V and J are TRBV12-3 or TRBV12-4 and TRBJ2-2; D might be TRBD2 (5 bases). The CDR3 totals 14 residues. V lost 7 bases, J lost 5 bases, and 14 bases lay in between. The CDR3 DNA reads TGTGCCAGCACTCCTTTAGCGTTTACCGGGGAGCTGTTTTTT. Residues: CASTPLAFTGELFF.

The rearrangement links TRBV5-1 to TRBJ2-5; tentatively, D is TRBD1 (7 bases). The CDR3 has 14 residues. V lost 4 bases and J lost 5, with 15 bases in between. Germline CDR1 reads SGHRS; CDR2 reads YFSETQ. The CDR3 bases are TGCGCCAGCAGCCCCGACAGGGAGGCGGAGACCCAGTACTTC. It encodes CASSPDREAETQYF.

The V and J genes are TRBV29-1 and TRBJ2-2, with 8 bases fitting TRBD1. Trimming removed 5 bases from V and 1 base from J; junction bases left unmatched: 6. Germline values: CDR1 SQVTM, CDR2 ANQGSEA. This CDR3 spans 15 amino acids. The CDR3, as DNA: TGCAGCGTTAGGACAGGGAGAATGAACACCGGGGAGCTGTTTTTT. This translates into CSVRTGRMNTGELFF.

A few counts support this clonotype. Written as DNA, the CDR3 is TGTGCCAGCAGGCCAGGGGGGGGGACCAATGAAAAACTGTTTTTT. This gives the protein CASRPGGGTNEKLFF. V and J are TRBV25-1 and TRBJ1-4; TRBD1 agrees at 7 bases. Germline V gene lookup returns CDR1 MGHDK and CDR2 SYGVNS. The CDR3 contains 15 residues. V shed 6 bases, J shed 5 bases, and the junction held 9 bases outside the gene matches.

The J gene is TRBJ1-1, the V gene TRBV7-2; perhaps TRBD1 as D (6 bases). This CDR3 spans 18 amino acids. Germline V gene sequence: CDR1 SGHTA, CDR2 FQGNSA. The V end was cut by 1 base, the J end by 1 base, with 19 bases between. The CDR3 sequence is CASSLVGTRMDRNTEAFF. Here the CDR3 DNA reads TGTGCCAGCAGCTTAGTGGGGACACGAATGGATAGGAACACTGAAGCTTTCTTT. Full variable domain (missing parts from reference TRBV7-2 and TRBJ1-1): GAGVSQSPSNKVTEKGKDVELRCDPISGHTALYWYRQSLGQGLEFLIYFQGNSAPDKSGLPSDRFSAERTGGSVSTLTIQRTQQEDSAVYLCASSLVGTRMDRNTEAFFGQGTRLTVV.

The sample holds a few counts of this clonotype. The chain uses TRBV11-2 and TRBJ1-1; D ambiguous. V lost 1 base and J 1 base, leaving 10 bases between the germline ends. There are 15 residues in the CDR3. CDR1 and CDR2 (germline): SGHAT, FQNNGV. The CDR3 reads CASSLVGWGNTEAFF. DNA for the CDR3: TGTGCCAGCAGCTTAGTAGGTTGGGGGAACACTGAAGCTTTCTTT.

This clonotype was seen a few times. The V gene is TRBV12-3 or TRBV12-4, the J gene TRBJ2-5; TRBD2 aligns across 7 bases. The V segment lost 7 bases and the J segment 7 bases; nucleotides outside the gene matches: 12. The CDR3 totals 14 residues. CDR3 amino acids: CASTLSAGLGTQYF. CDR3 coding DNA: TGTGCCAGCACCCTTTCAGCGGGGTTAGGGACCCAGTACTTC.

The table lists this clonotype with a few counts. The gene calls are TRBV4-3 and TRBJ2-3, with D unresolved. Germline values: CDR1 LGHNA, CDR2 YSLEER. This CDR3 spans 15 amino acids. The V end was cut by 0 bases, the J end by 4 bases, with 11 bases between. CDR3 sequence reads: CASSQDSRAADTQYF. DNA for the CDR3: TGCGCCAGCAGCCAAGATTCCCGGGCGGCAGATACGCAGTATTTT.

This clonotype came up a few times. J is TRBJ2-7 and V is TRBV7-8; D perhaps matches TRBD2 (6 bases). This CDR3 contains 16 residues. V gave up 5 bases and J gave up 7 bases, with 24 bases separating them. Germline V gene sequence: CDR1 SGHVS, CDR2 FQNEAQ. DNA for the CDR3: TGTGCCAGCAGCGCCCTCTCGGGACTCGCCTCGGGGGAGCAGTACTTC. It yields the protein CASSALSGLASGEQYF.

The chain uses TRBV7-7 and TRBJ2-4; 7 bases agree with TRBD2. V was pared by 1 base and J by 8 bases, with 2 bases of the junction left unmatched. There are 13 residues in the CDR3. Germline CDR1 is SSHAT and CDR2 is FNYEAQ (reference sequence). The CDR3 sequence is CASSLVRGDIQYF. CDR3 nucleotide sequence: TGTGCCAGCAGCTTAGTACGGGGGGACATTCAGTACTTC.

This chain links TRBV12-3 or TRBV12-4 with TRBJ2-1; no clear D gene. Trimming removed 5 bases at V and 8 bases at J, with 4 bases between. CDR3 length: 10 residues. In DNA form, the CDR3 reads TGTGCCAGCAGTATAGATGAGCAGTTCTTC. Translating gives CASSIDEQFF.

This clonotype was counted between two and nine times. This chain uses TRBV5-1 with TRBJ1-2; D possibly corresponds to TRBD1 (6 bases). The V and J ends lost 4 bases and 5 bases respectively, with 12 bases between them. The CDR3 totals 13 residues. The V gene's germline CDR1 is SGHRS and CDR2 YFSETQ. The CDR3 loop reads CASSPSGEYGYTF. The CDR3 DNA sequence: TGCGCCAGCAGCCCATCAGGGGAGTATGGCTACACCTTC.

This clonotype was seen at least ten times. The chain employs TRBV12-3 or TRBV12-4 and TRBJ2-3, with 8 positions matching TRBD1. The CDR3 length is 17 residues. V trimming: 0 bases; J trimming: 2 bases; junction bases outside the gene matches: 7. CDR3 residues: CASSLARSGGFTDTQYF. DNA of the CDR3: TGTGCCAGCAGTTTAGCGCGGTCAGGGGGCTTCACAGATACGCAGTATTTT.

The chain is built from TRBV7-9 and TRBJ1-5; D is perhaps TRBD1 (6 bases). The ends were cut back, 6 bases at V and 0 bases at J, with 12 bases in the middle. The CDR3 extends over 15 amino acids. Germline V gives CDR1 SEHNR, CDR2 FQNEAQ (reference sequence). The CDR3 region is CASRDGTTSNQPQHF. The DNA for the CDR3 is TGTGCCAGCAGGGACGGGACAACTAGCAATCAGCCCCAGCATTTT. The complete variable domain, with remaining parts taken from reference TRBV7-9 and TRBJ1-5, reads DTGVSQNPRHKITKRGQNVTFRCDPISEHNRLYWYRQTLGQGPEFLTYFQNEAQLEKSRLLSDRFSAERPKGSFSTLEIQRTEQGDSAMYLCASRDGTTSNQPQHFGDGTRLSIL.

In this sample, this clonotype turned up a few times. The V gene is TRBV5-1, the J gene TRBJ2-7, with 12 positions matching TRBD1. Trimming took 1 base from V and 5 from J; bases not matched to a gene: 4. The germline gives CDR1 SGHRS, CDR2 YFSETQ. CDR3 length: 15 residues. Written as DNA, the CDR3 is TGCGCCAGCAGCTTGTGGGGACAGGGGGCGGACGAGCAGTACTTC. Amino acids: CASSLWGQGADEQYF.

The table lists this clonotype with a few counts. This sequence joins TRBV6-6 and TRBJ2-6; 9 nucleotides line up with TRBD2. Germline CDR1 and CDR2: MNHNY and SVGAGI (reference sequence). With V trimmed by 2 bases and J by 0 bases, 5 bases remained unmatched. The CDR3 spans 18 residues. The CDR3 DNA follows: TGTGCCAGCAGTTACGCCGCTAGCGGGGTCTCTGGGGCCAACGTCCTGACTTTC. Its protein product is CASSYAASGVSGANVLTF.

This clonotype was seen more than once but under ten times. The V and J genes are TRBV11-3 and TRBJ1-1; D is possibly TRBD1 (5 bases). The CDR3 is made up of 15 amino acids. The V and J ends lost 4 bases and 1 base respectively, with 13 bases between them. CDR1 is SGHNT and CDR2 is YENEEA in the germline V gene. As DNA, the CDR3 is TGTGCCAGCAGCTCCTGGACAAGCCCGAACACTGAAGCTTTCTTT. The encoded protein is CASSSWTSPNTEAFF.

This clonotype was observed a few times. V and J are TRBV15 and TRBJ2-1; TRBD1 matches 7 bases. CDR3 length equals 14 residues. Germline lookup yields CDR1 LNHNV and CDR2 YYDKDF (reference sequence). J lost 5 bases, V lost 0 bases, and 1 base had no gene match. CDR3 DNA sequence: TGTGCCACCAGCAGAGATACAGGGGACAATGAGCAGTTCTTC. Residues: CATSRDTGDNEQFF.

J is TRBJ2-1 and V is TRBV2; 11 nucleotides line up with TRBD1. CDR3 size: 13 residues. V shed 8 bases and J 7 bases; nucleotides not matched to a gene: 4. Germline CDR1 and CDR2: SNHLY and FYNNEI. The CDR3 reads CASEGQGDNEQFF. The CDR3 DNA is TGTGCCAGCGAGGGACAGGGGGATAATGAGCAGTTCTTC.

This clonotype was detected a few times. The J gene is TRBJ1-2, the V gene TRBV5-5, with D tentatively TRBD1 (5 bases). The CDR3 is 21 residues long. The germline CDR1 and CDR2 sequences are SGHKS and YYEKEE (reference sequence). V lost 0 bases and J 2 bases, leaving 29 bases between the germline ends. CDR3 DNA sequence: TGTGCCAGCAGCTTGGATGGGGACGGAAGAAACCCAATGGGCCAAAACTATGGCTACACCTTC. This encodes CASSLDGDGRNPMGQNYGYTF.

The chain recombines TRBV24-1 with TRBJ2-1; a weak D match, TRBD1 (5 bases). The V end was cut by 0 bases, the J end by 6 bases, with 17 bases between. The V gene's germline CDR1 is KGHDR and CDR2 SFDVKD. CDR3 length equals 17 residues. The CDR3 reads CATSDLQQAGHLNEQFF. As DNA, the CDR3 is TGTGCCACCAGTGATTTGCAGCAAGCCGGACACCTCAATGAGCAGTTCTTC.

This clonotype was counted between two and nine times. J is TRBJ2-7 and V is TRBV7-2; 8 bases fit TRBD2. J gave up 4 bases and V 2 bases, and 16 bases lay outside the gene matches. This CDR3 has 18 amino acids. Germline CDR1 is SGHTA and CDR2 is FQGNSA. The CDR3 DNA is TGTGCCAGCAGCTTAACCCCATTTCAGCGGGAGATTGTTTACGAGCAGTACTTC. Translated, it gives CASSLTPFQREIVYEQYF.

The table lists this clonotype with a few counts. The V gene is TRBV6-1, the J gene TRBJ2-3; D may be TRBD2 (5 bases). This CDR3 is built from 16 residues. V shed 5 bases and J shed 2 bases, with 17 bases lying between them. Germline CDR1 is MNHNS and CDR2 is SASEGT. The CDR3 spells CASSSLLARVTDTQYF. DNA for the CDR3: TGTGCCAGCAGTTCGCTTCTAGCTCGGGTCACAGATACGCAGTATTTT.

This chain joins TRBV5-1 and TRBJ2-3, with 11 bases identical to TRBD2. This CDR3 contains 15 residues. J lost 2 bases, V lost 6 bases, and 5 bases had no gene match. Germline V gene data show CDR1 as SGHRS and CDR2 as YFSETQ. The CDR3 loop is CASKASGGTTDTQYF. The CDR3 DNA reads TGCGCCAGCAAGGCTAGCGGGGGGACCACAGATACGCAGTATTTT.